The present T cell receptor beta chain was sequenced within a study of T cell responses to AZD1222 COVID-19 vaccine. The study's findings and limits: Nearly half of spike-specific TCRs reportedly target variant regions that are unmutated in the B.1.351 and B.1.1.7 variants. Donors were chiefly white British, with a greater number of females, and clonal diversity was perhaps underestimated.

The CDR3 length is 14 residues. Trimming pared 8 bases from V and 7 bases from J, leaving 21 bases between. In germline, CDR1 is GTSNPN, CDR2 SVGIG (reference sequence). Worth noting for this clone: Its specificity is unknown.

Sequenced by immunoSEQ multiplex PCR; TCRdb stores in-frame clones only, minus some. The sample carries some 89,000 clones, roughly 90% recorded once. The chain couples TRBV30 to TRBJ2-1; a possible D gene is TRBD2 (6 bases). This clonotype originated in an adult in good health. The source material was peripheral blood, sampled on day 0 of AZD1222 vaccination. The CDR3 nucleotides are TGTGCCCTGTCGCTAGGCGGGAATAGGAATGAGCAGTTCTTC. Its translation is CALSLGGNRNEQFF.